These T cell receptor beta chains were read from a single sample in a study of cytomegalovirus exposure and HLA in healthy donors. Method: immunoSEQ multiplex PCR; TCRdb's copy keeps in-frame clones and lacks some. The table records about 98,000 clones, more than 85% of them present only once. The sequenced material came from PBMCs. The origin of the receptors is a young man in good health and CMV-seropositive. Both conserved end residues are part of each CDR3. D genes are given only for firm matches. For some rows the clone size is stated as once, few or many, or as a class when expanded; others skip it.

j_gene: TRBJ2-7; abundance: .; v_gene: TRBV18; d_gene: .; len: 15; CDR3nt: TGTGCCAGCTCATCCCAGGGGCGCACCTCATACGAGCAGTACTTC; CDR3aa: CASSSQGRTSYEQYF
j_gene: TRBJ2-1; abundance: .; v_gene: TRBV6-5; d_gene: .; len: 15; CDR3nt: TGTGCCAGCAGTCGGACGGGAAGTTCCTACAATGAGCAGTTCTTC; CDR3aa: CASSRTGSSYNEQFF
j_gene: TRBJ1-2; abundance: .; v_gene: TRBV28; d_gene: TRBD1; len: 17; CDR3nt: TGTGCCAGCAGTTTAGACGGGACAGGGCCAAATAATAGTGGCTACACCTTC; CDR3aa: CASSLDGTGPNNSGYTF
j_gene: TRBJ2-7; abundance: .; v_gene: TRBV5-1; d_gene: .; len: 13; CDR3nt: TGCGCCAGCAGCTACCAGGGGCAAATCGAGCAGTACTTC; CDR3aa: CASSYQGQIEQYF
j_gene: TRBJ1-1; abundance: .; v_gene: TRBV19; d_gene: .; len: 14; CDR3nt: TGTGCCAGTAGTACCCGACAGGAGAACACTGAAGCTTTCTTT; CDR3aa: CASSTRQENTEAFF
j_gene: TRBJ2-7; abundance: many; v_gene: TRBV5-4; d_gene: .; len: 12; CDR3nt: TGTGCCAGCAGCTCGGGGACCTACGAGCAGTACTTC; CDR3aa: CASSSGTYEQYF
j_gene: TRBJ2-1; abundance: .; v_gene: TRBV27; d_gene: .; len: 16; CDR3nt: TGTGCCAGCACACCTGATAGTCTCCCAATCCGCAATGAGCAGTTCTTC; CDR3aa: CASTPDSLPIRNEQFF
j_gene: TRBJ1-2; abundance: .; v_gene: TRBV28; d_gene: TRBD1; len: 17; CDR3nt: TGTGCCAGCACCAAACGAGGGACAGTGTTAGCTAACTATGGCTACACCTTC; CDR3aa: CASTKRGTVLANYGYTF
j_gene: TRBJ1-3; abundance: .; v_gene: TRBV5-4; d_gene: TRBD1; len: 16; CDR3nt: TGTGCCAGCAGCTCCGGACAGGTAGTCTCTGGAAACACCATATATTTT; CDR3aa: CASSSGQVVSGNTIYF
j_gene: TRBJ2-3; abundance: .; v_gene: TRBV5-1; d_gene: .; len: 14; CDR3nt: TGCGCCAGCAGCTTCAGTGATAGCACAGATACGCAGTATTTT; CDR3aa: CASSFSDSTDTQYF
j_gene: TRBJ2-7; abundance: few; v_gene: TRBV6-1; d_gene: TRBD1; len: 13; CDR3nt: TGTGCCAGCACTAGGGACAGGGGTTACGAGCAGTACTTC; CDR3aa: CASTRDRGYEQYF
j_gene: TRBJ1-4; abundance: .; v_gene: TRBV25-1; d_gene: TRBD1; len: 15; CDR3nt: TGTGCCAGCAGTGACTTGGGACAGATTAATGAAAAACTGTTTTTT; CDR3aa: CASSDLGQINEKLFF
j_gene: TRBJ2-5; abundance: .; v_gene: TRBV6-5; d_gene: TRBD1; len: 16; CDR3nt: TGTGCCAGCAGTTACTCCCCGCCGACAGGGGGAGAGACCCAGTACTTC; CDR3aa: CASSYSPPTGGETQYF
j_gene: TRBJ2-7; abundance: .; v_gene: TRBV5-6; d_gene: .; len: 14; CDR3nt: TGTGCCAGCAGCTTGAAGGGGAGGGGGTACGAGCAGTACTTC; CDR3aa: CASSLKGRGYEQYF